This is a list of T cell receptor beta chains from one sample in a study of T cell clonotyping in hematopoietic cell transplantation. TCRdb's copy holds only in-frame clones and misses some; the assay was immunoSEQ multiplex PCR. The data hold 45,000 or so clones, with approximately 78% observed a single time. The source was peripheral blood mononuclear cells, collected before stem cell transplant. These TCRs come from a man aged 55 to 69 with myelodysplastic syndrome. Some clones in this sample may be carry-over from other donors' samples. Both conserved end residues are part of each CDR3. The order of the fields is CDR3 DNA, CDR3 protein, D gene, J gene, clone size, V gene. A D gene is named only where the DNA matches it firmly. Size is omitted from some rows. Given values are once, few, many or a class for expanded clones.

CDR3nt: TGTGCCAGCAGCTTAGCGGCAGCCGAAGCTTTCTTT; CDR3aa: CASSLAAAEAFF; d_gene: NA; j_gene: TRBJ1-1; abundance: NA; v_gene: TRBV7-2
CDR3nt: TGCGCCAGCAGCTTGGGTGGACAGGACGGTCGACCCCTCCACTTT; CDR3aa: CASSLGGQDGRPLHF; d_gene: TRBD1; j_gene: TRBJ1-6; abundance: NA; v_gene: TRBV5-1
CDR3nt: TGTGCCAGCAGAGAGCGGGGGAGGACCTACGAGCAGTACTTC; CDR3aa: CASRERGRTYEQYF; d_gene: TRBD2; j_gene: TRBJ2-7; abundance: NA; v_gene: TRBV2
CDR3nt: TGTGCCAGCAGTTCAACAGGGACAGGGAGGGAAAAACTGTTTTTT; CDR3aa: CASSSTGTGREKLFF; d_gene: TRBD1; j_gene: TRBJ1-4; abundance: NA; v_gene: TRBV6-6
CDR3nt: TGCGCCAGCAGCCCTTCAGCGGGGGTGACCGGGGAGCTGTTTTTT; CDR3aa: CASSPSAGVTGELFF; d_gene: TRBD2; j_gene: TRBJ2-2; abundance: NA; v_gene: TRBV4-3
CDR3nt: TGTGCCAGCAGCTTAGGGGGACAGACCTCTGGAAACACCATATATTTT; CDR3aa: CASSLGGQTSGNTIYF; d_gene: TRBD1; j_gene: TRBJ1-3; abundance: NA; v_gene: TRBV7-2
CDR3nt: TGTGCCAGCAGCTTAGACGGGCAGGGGTATTCACCCCTCCACTTT; CDR3aa: CASSLDGQGYSPLHF; d_gene: NA; j_gene: TRBJ1-6; abundance: NA; v_gene: TRBV7-9
CDR3nt: TGTGCCAGCAGTTCCTCCGGGACCGACTATGGCTACACCTTC; CDR3aa: CASSSSGTDYGYTF; d_gene: NA; j_gene: TRBJ1-2; abundance: NA; v_gene: TRBV6-6
CDR3nt: TGTGCCAGCAGGCCGGGACAGGGCTATGGCTACACCTTC; CDR3aa: CASRPGQGYGYTF; d_gene: TRBD1; j_gene: TRBJ1-2; abundance: few; v_gene: TRBV28
CDR3nt: TGTGCCAGCAGTTACGGAGACACCCCGTACCAAGAGACCCAGTACTTC; CDR3aa: CASSYGDTPYQETQYF; d_gene: NA; j_gene: TRBJ2-5; abundance: NA; v_gene: TRBV6-6
CDR3nt: TGTGCCAGCAGCCGCTTAGGTCCCTATAATTCACCCCTCCACTTT; CDR3aa: CASSRLGPYNSPLHF; d_gene: NA; j_gene: TRBJ1-6; abundance: once; v_gene: TRBV11-2
CDR3nt: TGTGCCAGCAGTGAAACAGGGGACTATGGCTACACCTTC; CDR3aa: CASSETGDYGYTF; d_gene: TRBD1; j_gene: TRBJ1-2; abundance: NA; v_gene: TRBV6-1
CDR3nt: TGTGCCAGCAGTTACAAAGGCGGGACTGAAGCTTTCTTT; CDR3aa: CASSYKGGTEAFF; d_gene: NA; j_gene: TRBJ1-1; abundance: NA; v_gene: TRBV6-5
CDR3nt: TGTGCCAGCAGTTTATCGGGACAGGGTTATGGCTACACCTTC; CDR3aa: CASSLSGQGYGYTF; d_gene: TRBD1; j_gene: TRBJ1-2; abundance: NA; v_gene: TRBV27
CDR3nt: TGTGCCATCAGTGACGGGACAAGGCCGGGCACCGGGGAGCTGTTTTTT; CDR3aa: CAISDGTRPGTGELFF; d_gene: NA; j_gene: TRBJ2-2; abundance: NA; v_gene: TRBV10-3
CDR3nt: TGTGCCAGCAGCTCGGACAGGGAGTATTCACCCCTCCACTTT; CDR3aa: CASSSDREYSPLHF; d_gene: TRBD1; j_gene: TRBJ1-6; abundance: NA; v_gene: TRBV5-4
CDR3nt: TGTGCCAGCAGCCGTGCCCTAGGGGCAACAGATACGCAGTATTTT; CDR3aa: CASSRALGATDTQYF; d_gene: NA; j_gene: TRBJ2-3; abundance: NA; v_gene: TRBV11-3